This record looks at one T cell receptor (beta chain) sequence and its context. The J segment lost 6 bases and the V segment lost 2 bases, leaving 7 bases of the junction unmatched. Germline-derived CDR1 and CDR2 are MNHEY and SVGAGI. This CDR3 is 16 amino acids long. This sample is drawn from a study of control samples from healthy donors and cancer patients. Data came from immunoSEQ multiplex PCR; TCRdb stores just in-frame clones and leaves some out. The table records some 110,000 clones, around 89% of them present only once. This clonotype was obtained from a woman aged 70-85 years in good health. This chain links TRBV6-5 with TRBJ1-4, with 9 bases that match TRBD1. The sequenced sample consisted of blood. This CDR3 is CASSYPRTGDDEKLFF. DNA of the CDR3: TGTGCCAGCAGTTACCCAAGGACAGGGGATGATGAAAAACTGTTTTTT.